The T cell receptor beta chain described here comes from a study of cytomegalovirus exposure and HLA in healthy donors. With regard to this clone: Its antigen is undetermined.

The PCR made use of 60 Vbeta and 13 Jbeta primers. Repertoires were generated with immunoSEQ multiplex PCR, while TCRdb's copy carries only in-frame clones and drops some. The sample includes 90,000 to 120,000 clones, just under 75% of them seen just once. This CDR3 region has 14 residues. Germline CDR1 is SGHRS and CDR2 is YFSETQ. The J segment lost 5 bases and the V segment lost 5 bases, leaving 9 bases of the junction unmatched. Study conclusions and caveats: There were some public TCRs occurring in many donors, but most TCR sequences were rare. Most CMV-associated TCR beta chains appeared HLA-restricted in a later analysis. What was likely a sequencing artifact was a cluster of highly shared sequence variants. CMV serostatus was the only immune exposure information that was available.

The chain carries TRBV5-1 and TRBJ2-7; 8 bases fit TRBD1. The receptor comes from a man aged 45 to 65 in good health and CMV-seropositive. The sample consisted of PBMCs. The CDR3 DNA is TGCGCCAGCAGGGGGAGACAGGGGCCCCACGAGCAGTACTTC. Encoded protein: CASRGRQGPHEQYF.